The following is a T cell receptor (beta chain) sequence with its context. This clonotype was observed many times. Its antigen remains undetermined. Qualities for individual bases were not recorded, and no much larger clone is one base off. Spanning cysteine to phenylalanine, the CDR3 consists of 17 amino acids. CDR3 DNA only is kept here, 51 bases in frame from base 1. Relative to germline, V is missing 7 bases and J is missing 0 bases, with 10 bases of the junction outside any gene match. CDR1 and CDR2 are drawn from the germline V gene: SGHRS, YFSETQ. The record originates from a study of T cells in Graves' hyperthyroidism and ophthalmopathy (dated by TCRdb to between 2018 and 2021). At the level of the whole study: Peripheral blood samples were taken at the time of initial diagnosis, prior to any treatment. After blood sampling, hyperthyroidism patients were treated with methimazole at a starting dose of 30 mg daily, and ophthalmopathy patients were treated with high-dose intravenous methylprednisolone. The study also compared thyroid tissue and blood T-cell repertoires from several Graves' hyperthyroidism patients. The paper describes TCR Vbeta CDR3 sequencing of 140 or so peripheral blood samples, made up of 43 ophthalmopathy patients, 70 to 75 hyperthyroidism patients and 17 progressor patients. The 75 to 100 discovery patients were divided at random into training and test sets in a 7:3 ratio. An independent validation cohort of 18 to 20 hyperthyroidism patients and approximately 15 patients who later progressed to ophthalmopathy tested prospective prediction of ophthalmopathy. A discovery cohort of approximately 97 patients, 43 with Graves' ophthalmopathy and about 58 with stable Graves' hyperthyroidism, was used to find distinguishing TCR V-J signatures.

A patient counted as having stable Graves' hyperthyroidism if no progression to ophthalmopathy occurred over 18 months of follow-up. Hyperthyroidism patients were aged 18 to 65 years and newly diagnosed, with disease duration of less than 2 months. The study excluded patients with uncontrolled infections, other autoimmune diseases, pregnancy or lactation. Diagnoses were established on the basis of clinical symptoms, serum thyroxine and TRAb, thyroid ultrasound, and orbital computed tomography. PBMCs were isolated from around 10 ml of fresh peripheral blood by Ficoll-Paque density gradient centrifugation. Total RNA was extracted using Trizol reagent, and RNA quality was assessed on an Agilent 2100 Bioanalyzer. What the authors observed across the whole study: Most expanded thyroid clonotypes (frequency above 0.001) were also detected in blood, suggesting blood repertoires may reflect thyroid immune responses. Ophthalmopathy was separated from stable hyperthyroidism by a 13 V-J signature model, with 85% to 90% sensitivity and 81% to 82% specificity obtained in cross-validation and 80%/75% obtained in testing. In validation, the model predicted progression to ophthalmopathy a median of approximately 6.6 months before onset, with about 70% sensitivity and more than 72% specificity. Sample size was not statistically predetermined, and investigators were not blinded to group allocation.

The TCR beta CDR3 regions were amplified from RNA transcripts. The first round of RT-PCR for the TCR CDR3 was performed with the HTBI primer set and the Qiagen OneStep RT-PCR kit. Libraries were constructed in a second round of multiplex PCR, after which size selection and purification were performed. Libraries were sequenced paired-end with 100 bp reads on an Illumina HiSeq2000. From the authors' description of their analysis: SOAPnuke was used to process the raw data, removing reads that contained adapters or uncalled bases, had a mean Phred below 15, or lacked an exact match to the constant primer or identifier. COPE v1.2.5 was used to merge the high-quality paired reads, and each unique nucleotide sequence was defined as a clonotype. Clonotypes were aligned to IMGT TRBV, TRBD and TRBJ reference segments using MiTCR v1.1. The analysis included only V-J combinations with a frequency above 0.0001, which together covered approximately 99% of the repertoires. A TCS score was defined as the ratio of F50 (clonal expansion) to E x V (chaos), with BLOSUM62-based TCRdist applied between CDR3 peptides within each V-J. Welch's t-statistics and random forest reduced several hundred V-J features to 13, which were used in a naive Bayes classifier (R e1071). The Morisita-Horn index was used to measure how similar the thyroid and blood repertoires were. TCRdb reprocessed the public reads (quality trimming at Q25 with fastp, clone calling with MiXCR) and kept in-frame beta chains. Every CDR3 protein is listed once, alongside the most common genes and DNA of its rows. The authors' filters were not applied to this entry. The table for this sample lists hundreds of thousands of distinct CDR3 sequences; 38% of them were counted only once. The ten largest clones capture roughly 8.3% of the sample.

The specimen sequenced was blood. The receptor was derived from a man aged 18 to 30 with Graves' hyperthyroidism. The V and J genes are TRBV5-1 and TRBJ2-6; 7 central bases correspond to TRBD1. The DNA is TGCGCCAGCCGAACAGGGGCTCAGGACTCTGGGGCCAACGTCCTGACTTTC. This encodes CASRTGAQDSGANVLTF.